These T cell receptor beta chains were read from a single sample in a study of cytomegalovirus exposure and HLA in healthy donors. Assay: immunoSEQ multiplex PCR; the TCRdb copy retains only in-frame clones and omits some. The sample contains about 170,000 clones, 75% to 90% of which appear only once. What was sequenced was PBMCs. The source of these receptors is a girl aged 2 to 9 in good health and CMV-seropositive. Each CDR3 is given with its conserved first and last residue. D genes are given only for firm matches. Clone sizes are given selectively: once, few, many, or a class where the clone is expanded.

D gene | J gene | clone size | V gene | CDR3 DNA | CDR3 protein
. | TRBJ2-7 | once | TRBV4-2 | TGTGCCAGCAGCCAAGAGGGCCAGGGGATCTTAGGTGGCTACGAGCAGTACTTC | CASSQEGQGILGGYEQYF
. | TRBJ1-5 | . | TRBV28 | TGTGCCAGCAGTTTCGCGGTCCGGCAGCCCCAGCATTTT | CASSFAVRQPQHF
. | TRBJ2-3 | . | TRBV28 | TGTGCCAGCAGTTCCCAGGTCCTGTGGGATACGCAGTATTTT | CASSSQVLWDTQYF
. | TRBJ1-1 | . | TRBV28 | TGTGCCAGCGGCCTAGGGTGGGGGGATCGCACTGAAGCTTTCTTT | CASGLGWGDRTEAFF
TRBD1 | TRBJ1-5 | . | TRBV28 | TGTGCCAGCAGCCAGACAGGGGTCCGGCAGCCCCAGCATTTT | CASSQTGVRQPQHF
TRBD1 | TRBJ2-7 | . | TRBV19 | TGTGCCAGTAGGGCCGGGACAGGGGCCTACGAGCAGTACTTC | CASRAGTGAYEQYF
. | TRBJ2-2 | . | TRBV4-1 | TGCGCCAGCAGCCCCCAAACATCCCTCGTCACCGGGGAGCTGTTTTTT | CASSPQTSLVTGELFF
TRBD1 | TRBJ2-3 | . | TRBV7-9 | TGTGCCAGCAGCCTCTCATTAGGACAGGGGGCAAGCACAGATACGCAGTATTTT | CASSLSLGQGASTDTQYF
. | TRBJ1-1 | . | TRBV28 | TGTGCCAGCAGTCCCGTTCGGTACTCGTTGGCTTTCTTT | CASSPVRYSLAFF
. | TRBJ1-2 | . | TRBV27 | TGTGCCAGCAGTTTTGGTTGGGACAAAGGGTCAGGCTACACCTTC | CASSFGWDKGSGYTF
. | TRBJ1-1 | . | TRBV20-1 | TGCAGTGTTGGTGGGGGCCCTGAAGCTTTCTTT | CSVGGGPEAFF
TRBD2 | TRBJ2-2 | . | TRBV27 | TGTGCCAGCAGCCGACGAGCGGGAGTAACCGGGGAGCTGTTTTTT | CASSRRAGVTGELFF
. | TRBJ1-1 | . | TRBV28 | TGTGCCAGCAGTTTCGGTTGGAGGAACACTGAAGCTTTCTTT | CASSFGWRNTEAFF
TRBD2 | TRBJ2-7 | once | TRBV19 | TGTGCCAGTAGTAGGGGACTAGGGCCCTACGAGCAGTACTTC | CASSRGLGPYEQYF
. | TRBJ2-2 | . | TRBV5-4 | TGTGCCAGCAGCACCGCGAGGTCCGACACCGGGGAGCTGTTTTTT | CASSTARSDTGELFF
TRBD2 | TRBJ2-7 | . | TRBV5-1 | TGCGCCAGCAGCTCCGGACTAGCCTACGAGCAGTACTTC | CASSSGLAYEQYF
. | TRBJ2-7 | few | TRBV5-5 | TGTGCCAGCAGCTTTACACGGGATATGTCCTACGAGCAGTACTTC | CASSFTRDMSYEQYF
TRBD1 | TRBJ2-2 | once | TRBV30 | TGTGCCTGGTCAGGGGGCACCGGGGAGCTGTTTTTT | CAWSGGTGELFF
. | TRBJ1-2 | once | TRBV2 | TGTGCCAGCCTCCAAGGGGGTGCCTATGGCTACACCTTC | CASLQGGAYGYTF
TRBD2 | TRBJ2-1 | few | TRBV28 | TGTGCCAGCACCAGATCGGGACTAGCGGGAGGGCTTGAGCAGTTCTTC | CASTRSGLAGGLEQFF
TRBD1 | TRBJ1-2 | . | TRBV30 | TGTGCCTGGGAGACAGGGGGATATGGCTACACCTTC | CAWETGGYGYTF
TRBD2 | TRBJ2-7 | . | TRBV28 | TGTGCCAGCAGTTTTGTATCGGCTAGCGGTGCCTACGAGCAGTACTTC | CASSFVSASGAYEQYF
TRBD1 | TRBJ2-2 | . | TRBV5-1 | TGCGCCAGCAGCCCCGGACAGGGGGAAACCGGGGAGCTGTTTTTT | CASSPGQGETGELFF
. | TRBJ2-3 | . | TRBV6-6 | TGTGCCAGCAGTGCCTATAGCACAGATACGCAGTATTTT | CASSAYSTDTQYF
. | TRBJ2-2 | . | TRBV10-3 | TGTGCCACAACCGGGACACAGAACACCGGGGAGCTGTTTTTT | CATTGTQNTGELFF
. | TRBJ2-1 | few | TRBV6-4 | TGTGCCAGCAGTCCAAATAGCGGTACCTACAATGAGCAGTTCTTC | CASSPNSGTYNEQFF
TRBD1 | TRBJ1-3 | . | TRBV19 | TGTGCCAGTAGTACGGACAGGGAAACTGGAAACACCATATATTTT | CASSTDRETGNTIYF
TRBD1 | TRBJ2-2 | . | TRBV27 | TGTGCCAGCAGTTTCCCCGCCGCGCCCGGGACAGGGAACACCGGGGAGCTGTTTTTT | CASSFPAAPGTGNTGELFF
TRBD2 | TRBJ2-1 | . | TRBV7-8 | TGTGCCAGCAGCTTGGGGACTAGTCCCTACAATGAGCAGTTCTTC | CASSLGTSPYNEQFF
TRBD2 | TRBJ2-7 | . | TRBV10-3 | TGTGCCATCAGTAGACTAGCGGGGACCTACGAGCAGTACTTC | CAISRLAGTYEQYF
TRBD2 | TRBJ2-5 | . | TRBV9 | TGTGCCAGCAGCGCCGGGAGGGACCAAGAGACCCAGTACTTC | CASSAGRDQETQYF
TRBD2 | TRBJ2-7 | . | TRBV19 | TGTGCCAGTAGTATAGAGGCGGGAGTAGCTCTCGAGCAGTACTTC | CASSIEAGVALEQYF
TRBD2 | TRBJ2-7 | . | TRBV7-9 | TGTGCCAGCAGCTCTTTAGCGGGAGTGAGCTCCTACGAGCAGTACTTC | CASSSLAGVSSYEQYF
TRBD1 | TRBJ1-1 | . | TRBV28 | TGTGCCAGCAGGACAGGGGGCGATAGGGAAGCTTTCTTT | CASRTGGDREAFF
. | TRBJ1-2 | once | TRBV29-1 | TGCAGCGTCGAAATCGGAGCTAACTATGGCTACACCTTC | CSVEIGANYGYTF
. | TRBJ1-1 | once | TRBV30 | TGTGCCTGGACGGGTCGGGGGGCTCTGCACACTGAAGCTTTCTTT | CAWTGRGALHTEAFF
TRBD1 | TRBJ1-1 | . | TRBV25-1 | TGTGCCAGCAGGAGAGGGGGCTGGGTCACTGAAGCTTTCTTT | CASRRGGWVTEAFF
TRBD1 | TRBJ2-3 | . | TRBV5-1 | TGCGCCAGCAGCTTGGACAGGGGCGCAGATACGCAGTATTTT | CASSLDRGADTQYF
TRBD1 | TRBJ1-1 | . | TRBV7-9 | TGTGCCAGCAGCTTAGTGGACAGGACGGACGCTGAAGCTTTCTTT | CASSLVDRTDAEAFF
. | TRBJ1-2 | . | TRBV6-5 | TGTGCCAGTCGCCCCGGGGTTCGCTATGGCTACACCTTC | CASRPGVRYGYTF
. | TRBJ1-5 | once | TRBV9 | TGTGCCAGCAGCCACGGGGGGAATCAGCCCCAGCATTTT | CASSHGGNQPQHF
. | TRBJ2-1 | . | TRBV30 | TGTGCCTGGAATCGGGGGTTCAATGAGCAGTTCTTC | CAWNRGFNEQFF
TRBD2 | TRBJ2-1 | . | TRBV9 | TGTGCCAGCAGCGTGCTAGCGGGAGGCCACAATGAGCAGTTCTTC | CASSVLAGGHNEQFF
TRBD1 | TRBJ1-1 | . | TRBV5-4 | TGTGCCAGCAGCCCCAAAGACAGGGACACTGAAGCTTTCTTT | CASSPKDRDTEAFF
. | TRBJ1-1 | . | TRBV7-2 | TGTGCCAGCAGCGTCGAGGGGGGGGCATGGGGGAACACTGAAGCTTTCTTT | CASSVEGGAWGNTEAFF
TRBD2 | TRBJ2-2 | few | TRBV2 | TGTGCCAGCAGGGGTAGCGGGTTCTCCGGGGAGCTGTTTTTT | CASRGSGFSGELFF
TRBD2 | TRBJ2-3 | . | TRBV14 | TGTGCCAGCAGCCACCCTACTAGCGGGAGGGACACAGATACGCAGTATTTT | CASSHPTSGRDTDTQYF
. | TRBJ2-7 | . | TRBV9 | TGTGCCAGCAGCGTTGCGCCGATCTCCTACGAGCAGTACTTC | CASSVAPISYEQYF
TRBD1 | TRBJ1-1 | . | TRBV5-6 | TGTGCCAGCAGCAATAAGCCCGGACAGGGCATACCGAAAGAAGCTTTCTTT | CASSNKPGQGIPKEAFF
. | TRBJ1-2 | . | TRBV5-4 | TGTGCCAGCAGCTTGGGGGGCAGCTATGGCTACACCTTC | CASSLGGSYGYTF
. | TRBJ1-3 | once | TRBV5-1 | TGCGCCAGCAGCATCACCTCAGGGTCTGGAAACACCATATATTTT | CASSITSGSGNTIYF
. | TRBJ1-4 | . | TRBV2 | TGTGCCAGCAGTCCGGGACTTCAGAGTGCAACTAATGAAAAACTGTTTTTT | CASSPGLQSATNEKLFF
. | TRBJ1-1 | once | TRBV5-1 | TGCGCAAGCAGCTTGGGAGGGAACACTGAAGCTTTCTTT | CASSLGGNTEAFF
TRBD1 | TRBJ1-2 | . | TRBV4-1 | TGCGCCAGCAGCCTCCAACAGGGGGCCGGCTATGGCTACACCTTC | CASSLQQGAGYGYTF
. | TRBJ2-7 | . | TRBV30 | TGTGCCTGGAGTTCGGGGTCGAACTCCTACGAGCAGTACTTC | CAWSSGSNSYEQYF
. | TRBJ2-7 | . | TRBV27 | TGTGCCAGCAGTGTTAGCTCCTACGAGCAGTACTTC | CASSVSSYEQYF
TRBD1 | TRBJ2-1 | few | TRBV5-1 | TGCGCCAGCAGCCCCGGGACAGGGGTTAACAATGAGCAGTTCTTC | CASSPGTGVNNEQFF
TRBD1 | TRBJ1-1 | few | TRBV6-6 | TGTGCCAACCGGGACAGGGCGAACACTGAAGCTTTCTTT | CANRDRANTEAFF
TRBD2 | TRBJ2-3 | . | TRBV5-1 | TGCGCCAGCAGCTCTCCCTTGGGGACTAGCGGGGCGAGCACAGATACGCAGTATTTT | CASSSPLGTSGASTDTQYF
TRBD1 | TRBJ1-4 | . | TRBV7-9 | TGTGCCAGCAGCTTAGCGCTAAAAGACAGGGCGTTTGAAAAACTGTTTTTT | CASSLALKDRAFEKLFF